This record covers a single T cell receptor beta chain. This sample stems from a study of blood T cell repertoires in COVID-19. Across the whole study: Acute and convalescent COVID-19 specimens originated in the United States, Italy and Spain. Sample material is recorded as cDNA or gDNA derived from T cells, B-cell-depleted T cells, or PBMCs.

Per the authors' pipeline: Reference gene primer amplification in the assay estimated nucleated cell counts. TCRdb's copy holds only in-frame clones and misses some; the assay was immunoSEQ multiplex PCR. V, J and clone size were drawn from that table, and D and trimming were deduced from the DNA. The profile covers tens of thousands of clones, with approximately 90% appearing a single time and over 3% taken by the ten largest. CDR1 is MNHNS, CDR2 SASEGT, per germline. This CDR3 contains 16 residues. The trim removed 1 base at V and 0 bases at J, leaving 2 bases unmatched. The rearrangement joins TRBV6-1 to TRBJ1-3, with 8 bases fitting TRBD1. The origin of this receptor is a man aged 50 or older with acute or convalescent COVID-19. The source material was peripheral blood. CDR3 bases: TGTGCCAGCAGTGAAGACACAGGGGGCTCTGGAAACACCATATATTTT. Protein product: CASSEDTGGSGNTIYF.